This T cell receptor beta chain was recovered during a study of blood T cell repertoires in COVID-19. Whole-study context: The United States, Italy and Spain supplied acute and convalescent COVID-19 samples. PBMCs, B-cell-depleted T cells, or T cells provided the cDNA or gDNA that made up the material.

This clone was counted a few times. J lost 1 base, V lost 4 bases, and 11 bases had no gene match. Per germline, CDR1 SGDLS and CDR2 YYNGEE. CDR3 size: 18 residues. In the authors' methods: Reference gene primers were amplified, and this amplification served to estimate nucleated cell counts. Sequencing was performed with immunoSEQ multiplex PCR; in TCRdb, only in-frame clones are kept and a portion is missing. V and J calls and clone size come straight from that table; D and trimming were deduced from the DNA. The data hold about 270,000 clones, with 82% observed a single time. The sequencing sample was made of peripheral blood. The clonotype comes from a woman aged 18-30 years with acute or convalescent COVID-19. The V gene is TRBV9, the J gene TRBJ2-2; 9 bases map to TRBD2. The CDR3 DNA reads TGTGCCAGCAGCAACCGGGGTAGCGGGAGCCTGAACACCGGGGAGCTGTTTTTT. This sequence encodes CASSNRGSGSLNTGELFF.